This paragraph covers one T cell receptor (beta chain) sequence. The specificity of this receptor is unknown. Nothing much larger sits one base from this clone, and base qualities are not available. This record comes from a study of Tregs in tolerant kidney transplant recipients (dated by TCRdb to 2018 to 2020). Broadly, across the study: Related donors were used in the transplants with nonmyeloablative bone marrow transplantation, and mixed chimerism was transient in the human trials. The study used TCRbeta sequencing to identify donor-specific regulatory T cells before combined kidney and bone marrow transplantation, then tracked those cells after transplant.

Genomic DNA was extracted from sorted cells with the QIAGEN DNeasy Blood and Tissue Kit for TCRbeta CDR3 sequencing. Through immunoSEQ, high-throughput TCRbeta CDR3 sequencing was done commercially, including PCR amplification with internal controls and bias correction. In the original analysis: Unique productive TCRbeta sequences were defined by CDR3 nucleotide sequence when primers matched and otherwise by CDR3 amino acid sequence together with Vbeta and Jbeta genes. Sorting error was corrected by removing sequences shared between sorted populations at a frequency ratio of 2:1 or less, and the remaining shared sequences were assigned to the higher population. Sequences were defined as donor-reactive when expanded at least 5-fold in CFSE-low cells versus unstimulated cells and present at a frequency of at least 0.01% in CFSE-low cells. Repertoire divergence was quantified by Jensen-Shannon divergence calculated from the top 100 TCRbeta sequences ranked by frequency. When a sample had multiple sequencing runs, each run was corrected for sorting error separately and the runs were then pooled. TCRdb's version of the immuneACCESS table is confined to in-frame rearrangements and falls short of the full clone set. An unresolved V gene accounts for under half of the shortfall where checked; the remainder is of unknown origin. V and J calls and clone size are as listed in that table; D and trimming were resolved from the DNA. This sample holds fewer than 80,000 clones; roughly 98% were observed only once. Around 0.6% of the sample is taken by the ten largest.

The time point label for this specimen denotes: blood sample drawn before combined kidney and bone marrow transplant. Unstimulated Tregs (CD4+CD25+CD127-), CD4+ non-Tregs (CD4+CD25-), CD4 and CD8 cells were FACS-sorted from thawed PBMCs. The patients were a few recipients of combined kidney and bone marrow transplants from the ITN036ST trial, and samples were available only for these trial subjects. Healthy control blood was processed to PBMCs with a Ficoll density gradient and then cryopreserved, whereas patient PBMCs were collected both before and after transplant. General study outcomes and caveats: PCR primers changed over time for some patients, so nucleotide-level comparison across those patients' samples was not possible. Although technical replication error seemed to be minimal, the question of biological reproducibility was not addressed directly. The study was constrained by small patient numbers, and validation of the findings is required in larger populations and under other immunosuppression protocols. In tolerant patients, the expansion of donor-specific Tregs was greater than global Treg expansion, suggesting that the expansion was antigen-driven rather than nonspecific. Expanding Tregs with activated donor B cells appeared to identify the most biologically relevant and donor-specific TCRbeta repertoire.

A distance of 13 bases separates the germline ends of V and J, which lose 5 bases and 5 bases respectively. Sequences LNHDA (CDR1) and SQIVND (CDR2) are obtained from the germline V gene (reference sequence). The CDR3 spans 13 residues, from the cysteine through the phenylalanine. Only the CDR3 DNA is retained, 39 bases long and in frame from the first base. The rearranged chain carries TRBV19 and TRBJ2-7; a tentative D match to TRBD1 spans 6 bases. This receptor was obtained from a human donor who received a combined kidney and bone marrow transplant. The sample consisted of CD4+ T cells from blood, taken before the transplant. The CDR3 corresponds to CASSGQGWNEQYF. The bases read TGTGCCAGTAGTGGTCAGGGGTGGAACGAGCAGTACTTC. With all but the CDR3 taken from the reference TRBV19 and TRBJ2-7 genes, the full variable domain is: DGGITQSPKYLFRKEGQNVTLSCEQNLNHDAMYWYRQDPGQGLRLIYYSQIVNDFQKGDIAEGYSVSREKKESFPLTVTSAQKNPTAFYLCASSGQGWNEQYFGPGTRLTVT.